Sequencing of this TCR beta chain was carried out in a study of T cell responses to AZD1222 COVID-19 vaccine. Study at large: Second-dose timings of about 4 or about 12 weeks were pooled.

Study-wide results and caveats: Targeting of unmutated variant regions was reportedly seen in nearly half of spike-specific TCRs. Donors were chiefly white British, with a greater number of females, and clonal diversity was perhaps underestimated. Baseline serology detected seropositivity in only six AZD1222 recipients.

CDR3 length: 17 amino acids. V was clipped by 7 bases and J by 0 bases, with 20 bases between them. Germline CDR1 reads LNHDA; CDR2 reads SQIVND (reference sequence). Details on this clone: Its specificity is unknown.

The repertoire was sequenced with immunoSEQ multiplex PCR; TCRdb's copy has only in-frame clones and lacks some. The profile shows 150,000 to 200,000 clones, roughly 90% of them singletons. Material: peripheral blood, obtained on day 0 of AZD1222 vaccination. The source is an adult in good health. The chain combines TRBV19 with TRBJ2-3; tentatively, D is TRBD2 (5 bases). CDR3 in DNA: TGTGCCAGTAAGCCAGGAGGCGGAGCCCCTAGCACAGATACGCAGTATTTT. Amino acids: CASKPGGGAPSTDTQYF.